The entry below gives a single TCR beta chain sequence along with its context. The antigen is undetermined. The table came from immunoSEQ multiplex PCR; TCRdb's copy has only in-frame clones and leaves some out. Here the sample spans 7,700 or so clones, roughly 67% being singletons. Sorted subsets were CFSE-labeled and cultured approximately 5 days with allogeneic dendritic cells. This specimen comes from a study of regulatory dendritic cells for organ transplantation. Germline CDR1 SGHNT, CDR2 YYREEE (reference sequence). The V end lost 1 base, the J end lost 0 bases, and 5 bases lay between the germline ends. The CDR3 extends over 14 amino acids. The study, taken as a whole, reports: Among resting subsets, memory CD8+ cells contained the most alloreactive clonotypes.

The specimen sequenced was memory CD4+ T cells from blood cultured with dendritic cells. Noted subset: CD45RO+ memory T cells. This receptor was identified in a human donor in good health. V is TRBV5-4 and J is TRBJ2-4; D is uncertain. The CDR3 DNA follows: TGTGCCAGCAGCTTGACGGGAGCCAAAAACATTCAGTACTTC. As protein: CASSLTGAKNIQYF.